The 5 T cell receptor beta chains presented below share a single source sample, sequenced in a study of shared clonotypes between healthy human individuals (dated by TCRdb to 2020 to 2022). Receptor amplification or capture employed the immunoSEQ multiplex PCR assay. TCRdb mirrors the immuneACCESS table, restricted to in-frame sequences. Some clones are absent from its copies; in checked studies, under half trace to an unresolved V gene, and the reason for the others is unknown. Here the sample has approximately 2.4 million clones; approximately 95% occur a single time. The leading ten clones occupy 0.13% of the sample. Sequenced input: naive CD4+ T cells sorted from blood. This specimen's cell subset or site label, per the study, means: CD45RA+ positively selected. The receptor source for this set is a man aged 18 to 35 in good health.

The chain couples TRBV5-1 to TRBJ2-7; D perhaps matches TRBD1 (5 bases). CDR3 size: 13 residues. The germline CDR1 and CDR2 sequences are SGHRS and YFSETQ. V lost 4 bases and J lost 1, with 9 bases in between. The CDR3, as DNA: TGCGCCAGCAGCCAACAGGTTTCCTACGAGCAGTACTTC. This gives the protein CASSQQVSYEQYF.

This rearrangement joins TRBV14 to TRBJ2-1, with 7 bases that match TRBD2. CDR1 and CDR2 (germline): SGHDN, FVKESK. The CDR3 has 14 residues. V lost 2 bases to trimming and J lost 8 bases; unmatched junction nucleotides: 6. The CDR3 coding sequence is TGTGCCAGCAGCCAATGGGGGGGTTTCGATGAGCAGTTCTTC. Its translation is CASSQWGGFDEQFF.

The gene calls are TRBV5-6 and TRBJ1-5; unclear D gene. This CDR3 region has 14 residues. The V end lost 3 bases, the J end lost 3 bases, and 10 bases lay between the germline ends. CDR1 and CDR2 from the germline V gene are SGHDT and YYEEEE. The CDR3 coding sequence is TGTGCCAGCAGCTCACTCGGGTCCAATCAGCCCCAGCATTTT. This sequence encodes CASSSLGSNQPQHF.

The chain joins TRBV5-1 to TRBJ1-5, with 8 bases lining up with TRBD1. The CDR3 is 17 amino acids. CDR1 is SGHRS and CDR2 is YFSETQ in the germline V gene. V shed 5 bases and J 2 bases; nucleotides not matched to a gene: 12. In DNA form, the CDR3 reads TGCGCCAGCAGTCGGACAGGGTTAGGTAATGGCAATCAGCCCCAGCATTTT. It translates to CASSRTGLGNGNQPQHF. Together with reference TRBV5-1 and TRBJ1-5, the CDR3 gives the full variable domain: KAGVTQTPRYLIKTRGQQVTLSCSPISGHRSVSWYQQTPGQGLQFLFEYFSETQRNKGNFPGRFSGRQFSNSRSEMNVSTLELGDSALYLCASSRTGLGNGNQPQHFGDGTRLSIL.

This rearrangement joins TRBV10-3 to TRBJ2-3; D possibly corresponds to TRBD1 (7 bases). The CDR3 consists of 17 residues. Germline V CDR1 and CDR2: ENHRY, SYGVKD. Trimming took 4 bases from V and 2 from J, leaving 19 bases between them. The CDR3 DNA reads TGTGCCATCAGTGGGCAGGGGGACTCCCGAACCACAGATACGCAGTATTTT. Translating gives CAISGQGDSRTTDTQYF.